This T cell receptor beta chain was observed in a study of T cells after yellow fever vaccination. TCRdb analysed the 5' RACE reads with MiXCR anew, one entry per CDR3 protein. The profile shows hundreds of thousands of distinct CDR3 sequences, around an eighth of them singletons. This clonotype has more than one count but fewer than ten. Its matching antigen is unknown. Germline lookup yields CDR1 SGHAT and CDR2 FQNNGV. The CDR3 runs to 20 residues. V lost 5 bases and J 0 bases, leaving 23 bases between the germline ends. Regarding the study as a whole: Although the secondary response was weaker, it peaked faster, at day 5 versus 15.

This sequence joins TRBV11-2 and TRBJ2-6; D perhaps matches TRBD1 (6 bases). The TCR was taken from a man aged 25-40 years who received the YFV17D yellow fever vaccine. The sample consisted of PBMCs, taken on the day of the yellow fever booster vaccination. Written as DNA, the CDR3 is TGTGCCAGCAGCCTGACAGCTATGGGAACAGGGTTCTCTGGGGCCAACGTCCTGACTTTC. This sequence encodes CASSLTAMGTGFSGANVLTF.